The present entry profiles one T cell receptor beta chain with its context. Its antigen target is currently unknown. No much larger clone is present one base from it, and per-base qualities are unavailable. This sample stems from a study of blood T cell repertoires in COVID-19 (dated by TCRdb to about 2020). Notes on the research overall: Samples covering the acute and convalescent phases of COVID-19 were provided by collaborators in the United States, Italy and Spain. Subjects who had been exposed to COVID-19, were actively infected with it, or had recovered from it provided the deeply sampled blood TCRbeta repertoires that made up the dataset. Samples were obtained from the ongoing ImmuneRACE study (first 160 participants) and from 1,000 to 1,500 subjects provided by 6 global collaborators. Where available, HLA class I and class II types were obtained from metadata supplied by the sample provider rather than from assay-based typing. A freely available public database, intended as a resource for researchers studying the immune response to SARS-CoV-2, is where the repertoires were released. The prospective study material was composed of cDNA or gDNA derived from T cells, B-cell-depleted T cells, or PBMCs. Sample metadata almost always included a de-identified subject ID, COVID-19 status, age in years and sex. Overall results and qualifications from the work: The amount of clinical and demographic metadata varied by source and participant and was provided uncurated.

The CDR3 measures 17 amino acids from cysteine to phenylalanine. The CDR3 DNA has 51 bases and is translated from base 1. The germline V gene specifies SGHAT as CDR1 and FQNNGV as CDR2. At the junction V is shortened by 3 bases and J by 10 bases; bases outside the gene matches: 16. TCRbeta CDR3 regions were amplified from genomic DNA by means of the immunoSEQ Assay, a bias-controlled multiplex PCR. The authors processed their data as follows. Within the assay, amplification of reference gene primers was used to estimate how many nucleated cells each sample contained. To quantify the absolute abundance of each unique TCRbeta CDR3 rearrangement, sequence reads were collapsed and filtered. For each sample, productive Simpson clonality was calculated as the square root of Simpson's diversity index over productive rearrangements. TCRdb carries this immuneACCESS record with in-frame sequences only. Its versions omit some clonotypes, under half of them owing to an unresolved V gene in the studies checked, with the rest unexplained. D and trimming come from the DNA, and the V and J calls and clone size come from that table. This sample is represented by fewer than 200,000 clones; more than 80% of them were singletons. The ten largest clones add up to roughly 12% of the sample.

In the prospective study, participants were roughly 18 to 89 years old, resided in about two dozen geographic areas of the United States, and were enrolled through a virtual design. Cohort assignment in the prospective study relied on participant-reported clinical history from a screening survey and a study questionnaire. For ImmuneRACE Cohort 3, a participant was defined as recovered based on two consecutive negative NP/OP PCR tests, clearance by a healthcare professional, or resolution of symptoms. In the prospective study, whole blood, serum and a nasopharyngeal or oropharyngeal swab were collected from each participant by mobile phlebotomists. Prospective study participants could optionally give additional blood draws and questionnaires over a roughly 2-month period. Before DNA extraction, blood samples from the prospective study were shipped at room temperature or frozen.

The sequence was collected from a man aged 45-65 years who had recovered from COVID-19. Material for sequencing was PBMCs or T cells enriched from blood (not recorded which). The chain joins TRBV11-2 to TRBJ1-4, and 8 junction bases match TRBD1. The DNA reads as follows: TGTGCCAGCAGCTTCTCACCGGGACAGGACGTCTTAGGAAAACTGTTTTTT. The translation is CASSFSPGQDVLGKLFF.